What follows is one TCR beta chain and its context. Because the CDR3's place on the DNA is in doubt, the DNA is left out and the CDR3 is given as listed by TCRdb. This entry belongs to a study of T cell repertoires in cytomegalovirus infection. The wider study: Based on public TCR beta signatures, there were indications of CMV infection and of a matching HLA type.

TCRdb reprocessed the reads via MiXCR and lists one record per CDR3 protein. The sample lists about 740,000 distinct CDR3 sequences, 35% to 45% occurring once. The CDR3 region is 17 residues in length, termini included. The sequenced sample was PBMCs. This chain connects TRBV7-5 to TRBJ2-3; the table assigns TRBD2, which was not confirmed against the DNA. TRBV7-5 is noted as a pseudogene. This clonotype originated in a human donor in good health (CMV status not recorded). Some clones in this sample may be carry-over from other donors' samples. This CDR3 reads CISVPEAFSLRRDTQYF.